A selection of T cell receptor beta chains follows, all from one sample in a study of T cells expressing NK-cell markers. TCRdb re-called the 5' RACE reads; one entry per CDR3 protein, DNA not given. Seen in this sample are about 390,000 distinct CDR3 sequences; the ten most common clones hold roughly 10%. The sample comprised blood T cells: a sorted CD56 or NKG2C T cell subset, CD4+ or CD8+ T cells, or bulk PBMC T cells (not recorded which). These receptors came from a woman in her forties or fifties in good health. Both conserved end residues are part of each CDR3. Each record gives: V gene, J gene, CDR3 protein.

v_call: TRBV5-1; j_call: TRBJ2-1; cdr3_aa: CASSLAPAGGGEQFF
v_call: TRBV29-1; j_call: TRBJ2-1; cdr3_aa: CSVRGISYNEQFF
v_call: TRBV5-1; j_call: TRBJ2-5; cdr3_aa: CASSLVSSGKETQYF
v_call: TRBV20-1; j_call: TRBJ1-4; cdr3_aa: CSARQGDNEKLFF
v_call: TRBV4-1; j_call: TRBJ2-2; cdr3_aa: CASSQLGGAAGELFF
v_call: TRBV5-1; j_call: TRBJ2-3; cdr3_aa: CASSPRGSATDTQYF
v_call: TRBV9; j_call: TRBJ2-3; cdr3_aa: CASSVATSGGDTQYF
v_call: TRBV6-5; j_call: TRBJ2-1; cdr3_aa: CASSYQGMNEQFF
v_call: TRBV10-1; j_call: TRBJ2-3; cdr3_aa: CASSEGTVDTQYF
v_call: TRBV20-1; j_call: TRBJ2-1; cdr3_aa: CSARDVPSGKGNEQFF
v_call: TRBV10-3; j_call: TRBJ1-6; cdr3_aa: CAISDTFRPLHF
v_call: TRBV11-2; j_call: TRBJ2-7; cdr3_aa: CASSLDQGTVRYEQYF
v_call: TRBV15; j_call: TRBJ2-7; cdr3_aa: CATSSRPGTETYEQYF
v_call: TRBV12-3/TRBV12-4; j_call: TRBJ2-3; cdr3_aa: CASSLIESSGTDTQYF
v_call: TRBV4-1; j_call: TRBJ2-2; cdr3_aa: CASSPRDFEEELFF
v_call: TRBV5-6; j_call: TRBJ2-7; cdr3_aa: CASSLTGKGLFYFYEQYF
v_call: TRBV5-1; j_call: TRBJ2-7; cdr3_aa: CASSSGLAGESEQYF
v_call: TRBV3-1; j_call: TRBJ2-3; cdr3_aa: CASSQDRTASGGPRDTQYF
v_call: TRBV12-3/TRBV12-4; j_call: TRBJ2-3; cdr3_aa: CASSLVAGRGTDTQYF
v_call: TRBV29-1; j_call: TRBJ2-2; cdr3_aa: CSATWGNTGELFF
v_call: TRBV18; j_call: TRBJ2-5; cdr3_aa: CASSPGTSGSSPYFQETQYF
v_call: TRBV6-6; j_call: TRBJ1-2; cdr3_aa: CATRGGSEGVYGYTF
v_call: TRBV10-2; j_call: TRBJ2-4; cdr3_aa: CASSDAAGGVLVKNIQYF
v_call: TRBV25-1; j_call: TRBJ2-2; cdr3_aa: CASSESGAGMTGELFF
v_call: TRBV5-5; j_call: TRBJ1-2; cdr3_aa: CASSLTLGQDGYTF
v_call: TRBV4-1; j_call: TRBJ2-6; cdr3_aa: CASTSRTAGANVLTF
v_call: TRBV12-3/TRBV12-4; j_call: TRBJ1-2; cdr3_aa: CASSLSRGSYGYTF
v_call: TRBV27; j_call: TRBJ1-5; cdr3_aa: CASSFYRENQPQHF
v_call: TRBV5-1; j_call: TRBJ2-7; cdr3_aa: CASSPGQGVQEQYF
v_call: TRBV15; j_call: TRBJ2-5; cdr3_aa: CATSIGQDQETQYF
v_call: TRBV4-1; j_call: TRBJ2-6; cdr3_aa: CASSTPGAGANVLTF
v_call: TRBV7-9; j_call: TRBJ2-5; cdr3_aa: CASSLGPGRGKTQYF
v_call: TRBV7-3; j_call: TRBJ2-5; cdr3_aa: CASSHQRGFRGTQYF
v_call: TRBV30; j_call: TRBJ2-3; cdr3_aa: CAWSVQGTTQYF
v_call: TRBV27; j_call: TRBJ2-2; cdr3_aa: CAKPRDDNTGELFF
v_call: TRBV7-3; j_call: TRBJ1-4; cdr3_aa: CASSEGPNEKLFF
v_call: TRBV5-6; j_call: TRBJ2-7; cdr3_aa: CASSWGPGSSYEQYF
v_call: TRBV18; j_call: TRBJ2-4; cdr3_aa: CASSPLHGLAKNIQYF
v_call: TRBV5-1; j_call: TRBJ2-1; cdr3_aa: CASAPLGGTYNEQFF
v_call: TRBV5-1; j_call: TRBJ2-7; cdr3_aa: CASSGIQGRSYEQYF
v_call: TRBV9; j_call: TRBJ2-1; cdr3_aa: CASSPHESEQFF
v_call: TRBV12-3/TRBV12-4; j_call: TRBJ2-2; cdr3_aa: CASRPPGGGRIPGELFF
v_call: TRBV5-1; j_call: TRBJ1-1; cdr3_aa: CASSFRRMEHEAFF
v_call: TRBV24-1; j_call: TRBJ2-3; cdr3_aa: CATRGGERDADTQYF
v_call: TRBV7-9; j_call: TRBJ2-1; cdr3_aa: CASSLGGTVDDEQFF
v_call: TRBV12-3/TRBV12-4; j_call: TRBJ2-5; cdr3_aa: CASSTAGGLDRGGTQYF
v_call: TRBV6-5; j_call: TRBJ1-6; cdr3_aa: CASSYGATNSPLHF
v_call: TRBV20-1; j_call: TRBJ2-3; cdr3_aa: CSASDRGSNTDTQYF
v_call: TRBV28; j_call: TRBJ2-1; cdr3_aa: CASSRAPWVDEQFF
v_call: TRBV20-1; j_call: TRBJ2-3; cdr3_aa: CSARGVPGQGITDTQYF
v_call: TRBV2; j_call: TRBJ1-2; cdr3_aa: CASLPLRDREDYGYTF
v_call: TRBV10-2; j_call: TRBJ1-5; cdr3_aa: CASSESRNQPQHF
v_call: TRBV7-9; j_call: TRBJ1-3; cdr3_aa: CASSLSRTVSGNTIYF
v_call: TRBV20-1; j_call: TRBJ1-1; cdr3_aa: CSAREKGWAEAFF
v_call: TRBV5-1; j_call: TRBJ2-4; cdr3_aa: CASSLFPGSQLAKNIQYF
v_call: TRBV14; j_call: TRBJ1-1; cdr3_aa: CASSQDISLGGTEAFF
v_call: TRBV20-1; j_call: TRBJ2-1; cdr3_aa: CSASLRQGQFF
v_call: TRBV24-1; j_call: TRBJ2-3; cdr3_aa: CATSRSVAEDTQYF
v_call: TRBV24-1; j_call: TRBJ2-6; cdr3_aa: CATSDPGTPRANVLTF